This T cell receptor (beta chain) was recovered during a study of T-cell reconstitution after alpha-beta-depleted transplantation in children. Study conclusions and caveats: From newly produced T cells came most of the T-cell counts and diversity one year after transplant. The high TCRbeta diversity at day 60 in some patients came from surviving recipient T cells and thymic progenitors. Expanded graft clones, several hundred of them, were reportedly the source of alpha-beta T cells about two months after transplant.

Molecular barcoding with unique molecular identifiers was used for the TCRbeta library. From the PCR reads, TCRdb called clonotypes with MiXCR, one entry per CDR3 protein. The table has just under 150,000 distinct CDR3 sequences, roughly 8.8% seen once. This clonotype was counted many times. Its target is not known. From germline, CDR1 is MDHEN and CDR2 SYDVKM. J gave up 3 bases and V 8 bases, and 7 bases lay outside the gene matches. The CDR3 is 14 amino acids. This chain joins TRBV28 and TRBJ2-3; 8 bases align to TRBD2. This specimen consisted of PBMCs, mostly from graft donor cells, obtained 180 days after TCRalphabeta/CD19-depleted stem cell transplant. This clonotype was sampled from a female patient aged 2 to 10 who had a stem cell transplant for congenital amegakaryocytic thrombocytopenia, so the T cells may come from the graft donor. CDR3 sequence: CASGGLVRTDTQYF. As DNA, the CDR3 is TGTGCCAGCGGGGGACTAGTGAGAACAGATACGCAGTATTTT.